The clone carrying this TCR beta chain was counted between two and nine times. Its matching antigen is unknown. V was clipped by 9 bases and J by 0 bases, with 11 bases between them. Germline V lookup: CDR1 MNHEY, CDR2 SVGAGI. This CDR3 has 13 amino acids. This record comes from a study of cytomegalovirus exposure and HLA in healthy donors. Findings and caveats of the study: Three CMV-associated chains were confirmed in vitro to be specific for CMV antigens.

The PCR used 60 Vbeta and 13 Jbeta primers. Sequencing used immunoSEQ multiplex PCR; TCRdb keeps in-frame clones, though not all of them. This repertoire shows about 160,000 clones, around 74% found once; its top ten account for roughly 1.9%. The genes are TRBV6-5 and TRBJ1-2; the D gene is possibly TRBD1 (6 bases). The sequence was obtained from a female donor in good health and CMV-seronegative. The sequenced sample consisted of PBMCs. The CDR3 nucleotides read TGTGCCAGTTTGGGGGCGTCTAACTATGGCTACACCTTC. Translated, it gives CASLGASNYGYTF.